This entry lists 6 T cell receptor beta chains sequenced from one sample in a study of shared clonotypes between healthy human individuals. The assay was immunoSEQ multiplex PCR, and TCRdb's table has in-frame clones only and misses some. The profile shows fewer than 400,000 clones, around 72% of them singletons. Material for sequencing was memory CD4+ T cells sorted from blood. The subset was: CD45RA-negative fraction. Receptor source: a man between 25 and 39 years old in good health.

J is TRBJ2-1 and V is TRBV5-6; 13 bases fit TRBD2. CDR1 is SGHDT and CDR2 is YYEEEE in the germline V gene. J was trimmed by 7 bases and V by 4 bases; bases with no gene match: 8. This CDR3 comprises 16 residues. The CDR3 region has the DNA TGTGCCAGCAGCAAACGGACTAGCGGGAGAAGTAATGAGCAGTTCTTC. It specifies CASSKRTSGRSNEQFF.

The genes are TRBV7-8 and TRBJ2-7; 7 positions match TRBD2. J gave up 2 bases and V 2 bases, and 9 bases lay outside the gene matches. The CDR3 length is 16 residues. Germline V gives CDR1 SGHVS, CDR2 FQNEAQ. CDR3 region: CASSLNSASGAYEQYF. DNA for the CDR3: TGTGCCAGCAGCTTAAACTCGGCTAGCGGAGCCTACGAGCAGTACTTC.

J is TRBJ1-5 and V is TRBV28; D remains unclear. This CDR3 has 15 residues. The germline CDR1 and CDR2 sequences are MDHEN and SYDVKM. With 6 bases removed from V and 1 base from J, the gap between germline ends came to 13 bases. CDR3 sequence reads: CASSLGWESNQPQHF. CDR3 in DNA: TGTGCCAGCAGCCTCGGGTGGGAAAGCAATCAGCCCCAGCATTTT.

The chain carries TRBV7-9 and TRBJ2-5, with TRBD2 matching 7 bases. The V and J ends lost 3 bases and 4 bases, in that order; junction bases with no gene match: 5. The CDR3 runs to 14 residues. Germline V gene data show CDR1 as SEHNR and CDR2 as FQNEAQ (reference sequence). DNA for the CDR3: TGTGCCAGCAGCTTGCGGGAGTATGGAGAGACCCAGTACTTC. Its translation: CASSLREYGETQYF. Full variable domain (missing parts from reference TRBV7-9 and TRBJ2-5): DTGVSQNPRHKITKRGQNVTFRCDPISEHNRLYWYRQTLGQGPEFLTYFQNEAQLEKSRLLSDRFSAERPKGSFSTLEIQRTEQGDSAMYLCASSLREYGETQYFGPGTRLLVL.

The V gene is TRBV6-5, the J gene TRBJ1-2; TRBD1 matches 9 bases. With 5 bases clipped from V and 7 bases from J, the junction kept 8 bases outside the gene matches. The CDR3 totals 14 residues. CDR1 and CDR2 (germline): MNHEY, SVGAGI. The CDR3, as DNA: TGTGCCAGCAGTCAAACAGGGGGCGCGAGTGGCTACACCTTC. Protein product: CASSQTGGASGYTF.

This CDR3 is CASSELETQYF. CDR3 sequence (DNA): TGCGCCAGCAGTGAGCTAGAGACCCAGTACTTC. The chain uses TRBV10-2 and TRBJ2-5; D ambiguous. The ends were cut back, 2 bases at V and 4 bases at J, with 2 bases in the middle. Germline CDR1 reads WSHSY; CDR2 reads SAAADI. The CDR3 has 11 amino acids.